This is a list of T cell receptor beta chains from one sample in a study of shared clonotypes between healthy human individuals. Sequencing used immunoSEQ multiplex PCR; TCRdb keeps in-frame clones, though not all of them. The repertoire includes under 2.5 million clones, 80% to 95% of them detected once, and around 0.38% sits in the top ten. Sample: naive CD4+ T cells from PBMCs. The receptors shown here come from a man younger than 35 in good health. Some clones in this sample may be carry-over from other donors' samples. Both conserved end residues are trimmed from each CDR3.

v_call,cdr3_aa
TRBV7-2,AGGTGGTGELF
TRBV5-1,ASSLGTSGSEETQY
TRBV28,ASSLANQPQH
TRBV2,ASGRGEQF
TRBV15,ATSSSDTSGNTIY
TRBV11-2,ASSSLRTGAYNEQF
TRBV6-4,ASPGRGPYEQY
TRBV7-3,ASSLLGSDTQY
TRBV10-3,AISELRYNEQF
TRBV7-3,ASAAGLTDTQY
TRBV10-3,AYAGQEATEQY
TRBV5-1,ASSLGDVPDFLNYGYT
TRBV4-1,ASSQVVASGNQADTQY
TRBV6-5,ASSQTGLGTYEQY
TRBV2,ASSVAGELF
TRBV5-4,ASSYGTGAYEQY
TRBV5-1,ASSLSARSPLH
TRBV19,ASSSTGNTDTQY
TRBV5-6,ASSLAREGRTVEGGQY
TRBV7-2,ASSLRLSGYEQY
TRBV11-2,ASSLQTGGGNTIY
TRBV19,ASRIRPGQGTYEQY
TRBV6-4,ASSDQVRVPRETQY
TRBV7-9,ASSAPNGGGNTEAF
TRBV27,ASSLTGPHGYT
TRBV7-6,ASSLADRNYEQY
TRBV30,AWRLAGSYNEQF
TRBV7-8,ASSLVSHGNQPQH
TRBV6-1,ASSNRGQMDGYT
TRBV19,ASSLGVFGWRGNTIY
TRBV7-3,ASSLISNTGELF
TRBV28,ASSLFGQGKGGEQY
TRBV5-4,ASSQIEGLGENEQF
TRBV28,ASAATDEKLF
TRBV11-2,ASSLSTVQETQY
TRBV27,ASRDWTGNSYNEQF
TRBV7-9,ASSLGPGWNTEAF
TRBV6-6,ASSYGRTGLGNTIY
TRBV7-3,ASSPRWGNTDTQY
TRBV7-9,ASSPLLVREGPYGYT
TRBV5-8,ASSLRLAGANEQF
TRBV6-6,ASSSRVGNQPQH
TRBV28,ASHISGGSYNEQF
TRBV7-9,ASSLGSLGETQY
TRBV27,ASSLGPAGPYADEQY